This T cell receptor (beta chain) derives from a study of OX40 agonist ivuxolimab in advanced cancers. Study-level information: Recorded diagnoses for dose-escalation patients were hepatocellular carcinoma, melanoma, renal cell or head and neck cancer. Under the entry rules, prior anti-PD-1, anti-PD-L1 or anti-CTLA-4 therapy was allowed, and about 40% had some.

As for this clone: Antigen: not known.

The table came from immunoSEQ multiplex PCR; TCRdb's copy has only in-frame clones and leaves some out. This sample has 25,000 to 30,000 clones, with roughly 90% found just once. Study findings and constraints: Among some nonresponders, normalized T-cell clonal expansion was also low.

V lost 6 bases, J lost 0 bases, and 4 bases stayed unmatched. Germline V gene lookup returns CDR1 MNHEY and CDR2 SMNVEV (reference sequence). CDR3 length equals 14 residues. The receptor was derived from an adult with an advanced solid tumor such as melanoma, head and neck, liver or kidney cancer. The sequencing used CD4+ or CD8+ T cells sorted from blood, collected in a trial of the OX40 agonist ivuxolimab. This chain joins TRBV27 and TRBJ1-1, with 7 bases lining up with TRBD1. CDR3 DNA sequence: TGTGCCAGCAGCGTACAGGGGATGAACACTGAAGCTTTCTTT. Encoded protein: CASSVQGMNTEAFF.